What follows is one TCR beta chain and its context. What it binds is unknown. Unique molecular identifiers were incorporated when the TCRbeta library was constructed. TCRdb re-analysed the PCR reads in MiXCR, keeping a single row per CDR3 protein. The repertoire holds some 830,000 distinct CDR3 sequences, with around 15% as singletons. This sample is part of a study of T-cell reconstitution after alpha-beta-depleted transplantation in children. Germline V gene data show CDR1 as SGHRS and CDR2 as YFSETQ. Germline trimming cut 4 bases from V and 7 bases from J; bases unmatched to any gene: 17. The CDR3 consists of 19 residues. Findings of the study overall: Expanded graft clones, several hundred of them, were reportedly the source of alpha-beta T cells about two months after transplant. At the one-year point after transplant, T-cell counts and TCRbeta diversity were found to come mostly from T cells that had been newly produced.

This specimen consisted of PBMCs, mostly from graft donor cells, obtained 360 days after TCRalphabeta/CD19-depleted stem cell transplant. The chain combines TRBV5-1 with TRBJ2-7, with TRBD2 identical over 16 bases. This clonotype was sampled from a male patient between 10 and 17 years old who had a stem cell transplant for acute lymphoblastic leukemia, so the T cells may come from the graft donor. CDR3 sequence reads: CASSPSVRGLAGGPEEQYF. The CDR3, as DNA: TGCGCCAGCAGCCCATCGGTACGGGGACTAGCGGGAGGGCCGGAAGAGCAGTACTTC.